This T cell receptor (beta chain) comes out of a study of T cell responses to AZD1222 COVID-19 vaccine. Trimming pared 4 bases from V and 7 bases from J, leaving 14 bases between. The germline gives CDR1 SGHRS, CDR2 YFSETQ. The CDR3 extends over 13 amino acids. Using immunoSEQ multiplex PCR, the repertoire was profiled, and TCRdb retains in-frame clones only, with some absent. Of tens of thousands of clones detected, about 88% appear once; the ten largest clones hold approximately 21%. This specimen consisted of peripheral blood, obtained on day 0 of AZD1222 vaccination. This sequence joins TRBV5-1 and TRBJ1-1; D remains ambiguous. The receptor comes from an adult in good health. The CDR3, as DNA: TGCGCCAGCAGCCTGCTCGTGGGCGGTGAAGCTTTCTTT. It specifies CASSLLVGGEAFF.